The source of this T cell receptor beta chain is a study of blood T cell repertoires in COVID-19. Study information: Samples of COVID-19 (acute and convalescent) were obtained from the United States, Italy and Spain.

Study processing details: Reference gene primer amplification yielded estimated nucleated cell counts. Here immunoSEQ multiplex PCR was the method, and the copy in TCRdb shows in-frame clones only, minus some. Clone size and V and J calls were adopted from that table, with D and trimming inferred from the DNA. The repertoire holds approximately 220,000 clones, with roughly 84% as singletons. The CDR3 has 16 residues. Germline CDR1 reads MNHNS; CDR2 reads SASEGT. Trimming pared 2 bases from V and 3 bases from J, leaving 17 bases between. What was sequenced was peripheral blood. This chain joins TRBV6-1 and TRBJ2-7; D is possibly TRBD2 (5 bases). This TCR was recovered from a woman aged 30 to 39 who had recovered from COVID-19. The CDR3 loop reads CASSEPDRDLHYEQYF. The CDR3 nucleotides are TGTGCCAGCAGTGAACCTGACCGGGATCTTCACTACGAGCAGTACTTC.